Below are 23 T cell receptor beta chains sequenced from a single sample in a study of CD8+ T cells in alopecia areata. It was cDNA, reverse transcribed from extracted RNA, that served as the sequencing template. Sequenced by immunoSEQ multiplex PCR; TCRdb stores in-frame clones only, minus some. The sample comprises around 200,000 clones, around 63% of which are singletons, and around 1.8% rests with the top ten. The material sequenced was CD4+ T cells sorted from blood, taken at week 0. The receptors were gathered from a human donor with alopecia areata.

The J gene is TRBJ1-1, the V gene TRBV4-3; D remains ambiguous. Germline V lookup: CDR1 LGHNA, CDR2 YSLEER. Trimming took off 1 base at V and 7 bases at J, with 10 bases between the two ends. This CDR3 contains 13 residues. The CDR3 region is CASSQGSGFEAFF. The CDR3 DNA is TGCGCCAGCAGCCAAGGCTCGGGGTTTGAAGCTTTCTTT.

This clone was observed a handful of times. V is TRBV7-2 and J is TRBJ1-2; TRBD1 might be the D (5 bases). Trimming stripped 6 bases from V and 8 bases from J, with 10 bases between. The CDR3 has 11 amino acids. Looked up from germline, CDR1 is SGHTA and CDR2 is FQGNSA. CDR3: CASSPGRGYTF. The CDR3 DNA is TGTGCCAGCAGTCCGGGGCGGGGCTACACCTTC. The entire variable domain, with the rest obtained from reference TRBV7-2 and TRBJ1-2, is as follows: GAGVSQSPSNKVTEKGKDVELRCDPISGHTALYWYRQSLGQGLEFLIYFQGNSAPDKSGLPSDRFSAERTGGSVSTLTIQRTQQEDSAVYLCASSPGRGYTFGSGTRLTVV.

The chain links TRBV11-3 to TRBJ1-1; D uncertain. Trimming removed 4 bases at V and 2 bases at J, with 8 bases between. Per the germline V gene, CDR1 is SGHNT and CDR2 is YENEEA. The CDR3 covers 13 residues. The CDR3 bases are TGTGCCAGCAGCTCCGATCTAAACACTGAAGCTTTCTTT. This gives the protein CASSSDLNTEAFF.

This clone was picked up one time. CDR3: CASSSPGRSSYEQYF. Written as DNA, the CDR3 is TGCGCCAGCAGCTCTCCGGGACGCTCATCCTACGAGCAGTACTTC. The chain has TRBV5-1 and TRBJ2-7; D is tentatively TRBD1 or TRBD2 (5 bases each). This CDR3 spans 15 amino acids. V dropped 3 bases and J dropped 1 base, with 14 bases sitting between them. CDR1 is SGHRS and CDR2 is YFSETQ in the germline V gene.

This chain joins TRBV15 and TRBJ2-1; D gene unclear. V shed 1 base and J shed 4 bases, with 5 bases lying between them. This CDR3 contains 13 residues. The germline gives CDR1 LNHNV, CDR2 YYDKDF (reference sequence). The CDR3 DNA is TGTGCCACCAGCAGAGGGGGTTACAATGAGCAGTTCTTC. Its protein product is CATSRGGYNEQFF.

This clone was found a few times. The rearrangement links TRBV10-3 to TRBJ2-1, with a weak D call TRBD2 (5 bases). The V end was cut by 1 base, the J end by 6 bases, with 10 bases between. CDR1 and CDR2 from the germline V gene are ENHRY and SYGVKD. The CDR3 spans 14 residues. Here the CDR3 reads CAISEFTRANEQFF. The CDR3 bases are TGTGCCATCAGTGAGTTCACTAGGGCCAATGAGCAGTTCTTC.

The J gene is TRBJ1-2, the V gene TRBV27; 7 bases map to TRBD1. The length of the CDR3 is 13 residues. The germline CDR1 and CDR2 sequences are MNHEY and SMNVEV (reference sequence). The V and J ends lost 10 bases and 7 bases, in that order; junction bases with no gene match: 12. DNA of the CDR3: TGTGCCACGTCGACAGGGTGGTTGTCTGGCTACACCTTC. Translated: CATSTGWLSGYTF.

This clone has only a few counts. A junction end diverges from the germline sequence, so it may reflect a read error. In DNA, the CDR3 is TGTGCCAGCAGCCAAGTCCCTTACCGAAAACTCGTCTTT. This gives the protein CASSQVPYRKLVF. The chain joins TRBV14 to TRBJ1-4, with no clear D. The CDR3 totals 13 residues. Per germline, CDR1 SGHDN and CDR2 FVKESK. Based on the CDR3 plus reference TRBV14 and TRBJ1-4, the full variable domain is EAGVTQFPSHSVIEKGQTVTLRCDPISGHDNLYWYRRVMGKEIKFLLHFVKESKQDESGMPNNRFLAERTGGTYSTLKVQPAELEDSGVYFCASSQVPYRKLVFGSGTQLSVL.

The chain recombines TRBV13 with TRBJ2-7; TRBD1 matches at 9 bases. The CDR3 has 16 residues. V dropped 5 bases and J dropped 3; count of bases not matched to a gene: 11. CDR1 is PRHDT and CDR2 is FYEKMQ in the germline V gene (reference sequence). The CDR3 region is CASSLTRTGVFYEQYF. As DNA, the CDR3 is TGTGCCAGCAGCCTCACAAGGACAGGGGTTTTCTACGAGCAGTACTTC.

The V and J genes are TRBV11-2 and TRBJ1-1; D uncertain. The CDR3 covers 11 residues. Germline CDR1 is SGHAT and CDR2 is FQNNGV. V dropped 8 bases and J dropped 3 bases, with 7 bases sitting between them. CDR3 residues: CASGSYTEAFF. In DNA, the CDR3 is TGTGCCAGCGGGAGTTACACTGAAGCTTTCTTT.

This chain connects TRBV7-3 to TRBJ2-1, with TRBD1 as a possible D gene (5 bases). Germline values: CDR1 SGHTA, CDR2 FQGTGA. The CDR3 runs to 13 residues. V lost 3 bases and J 9 bases, leaving 12 bases between the germline ends. The CDR3 sequence is CASSLILGREQFF. The CDR3 region has the DNA TGTGCCAGCAGCTTGATTCTGGGGCGTGAGCAGTTCTTC.

A note on this clone: Other DNA sequences in this sample translate to the same CDR3. V gene TRBV29-1 combines with J gene TRBJ1-1, with D maybe TRBD1 (5 bases). The V and J ends lost 1 base and 4 bases respectively, with 10 bases between them. The germline gives CDR1 SQVTM, CDR2 ANQGSEA. This CDR3 is 13 amino acids long. The CDR3: CSVEVRGATEAFF. The CDR3 nucleotides read TGCAGCGTTGAAGTCAGAGGGGCCACTGAAGCTTTCTTT.

This chain links TRBV2 with TRBJ2-7; 10 bases align to TRBD1. Germline CDR1 reads SNHLY; CDR2 reads FYNNEI. This CDR3 region has 14 residues. The trim removed 6 bases at V and 3 bases at J, leaving 5 bases unmatched. CDR3 nucleotide sequence: TGTGCCAGCAGCCAGGGACAGGGGTTCTACGAGCAGTACTTC. Protein sequence: CASSQGQGFYEQYF.

The CDR3 reads CSVSGQGPTYEQYF. The CDR3 region has the DNA TGCAGCGTGTCTGGACAGGGACCCACCTACGAGCAGTACTTC. The rearrangement links TRBV29-1 to TRBJ2-7; 8 bases line up with TRBD1. This CDR3 contains 14 residues. Germline lookup yields CDR1 SQVTM and CDR2 ANQGSEA. V lost 6 bases and J lost 2; bases outside the gene matches: 9.

There are a few counts of this clone. This chain links TRBV4-3 with TRBJ1-1, with D possibly being TRBD1 (5 bases). CDR3 length: 13 residues. Germline lookup yields CDR1 LGHNA and CDR2 YSLEER. Trimming pared 0 bases from V and 9 bases from J, leaving 11 bases between. The CDR3 is CASSQERGGKAFF. The CDR3 nucleotides are TGCGCCAGCAGCCAAGAAAGGGGAGGGAAAGCTTTCTTT.

This chain's CDR3 is CASSSSSEQIYGYTF. CDR3 DNA: TGTGCCAGTAGTAGCAGTTCGGAACAGATCTATGGCTACACCTTC. This chain uses TRBV19 with TRBJ1-2; D not certain. V lost 4 bases, J lost 4 bases, and 16 bases lay in between. Looked up from germline, CDR1 is LNHDA and CDR2 is SQIVND (reference sequence). This CDR3 contains 15 residues.

The chain recombines TRBV6-5 with TRBJ1-5; the D gene is possibly TRBD1 (5 bases). Germline values: CDR1 MNHEY, CDR2 SVGAGI. V shed 10 bases and J shed 6 bases, with 16 bases lying between them. The CDR3 consists of 13 residues. This CDR3 is CATSPQGLQPQHF. CDR3 bases: TGTGCCACCTCCCCCCAGGGCCTTCAGCCCCAGCATTTT.

The rearrangement links TRBV15 to TRBJ2-5; the D is unclear. The V end lost 0 bases, the J end lost 6 bases, and 5 bases lay between the germline ends. Germline CDR1 LNHNV, CDR2 YYDKDF (reference sequence). The CDR3 is 12 residues long. CDR3 sequence reads: CATSRDRQTQYF. CDR3 nucleotides: TGTGCCACCAGCAGAGACAGACAGACCCAGTACTTC. The full variable domain, rest sourced from reference TRBV15 and TRBJ2-5, is DAMVIQNPRYQVTQFGKPVTLSCSQTLNHNVMYWYQQKSSQAPKLLFHYYDKDFNNEADTPDNFQSRRPNTSFCFLDIRSPGLGDTAMYLCATSRDRQTQYFGPGTRLLVL.

The chain links TRBV18 to TRBJ1-2, with 9 nucleotides matching TRBD1. The V segment lost 8 bases and the J segment 5 bases; nucleotides outside the gene matches: 9. CDR3 length equals 14 residues. Germline V CDR1 and CDR2: KGHSH, LQKENI. DNA of the CDR3: TGTGCCAGCACTCCGGACAGGGGCACATATGGCTACACCTTC. Its protein product is CASTPDRGTYGYTF.

The chain uses TRBV29-1 and TRBJ2-1; maybe TRBD2 (6 bases). Deletions cut 4 bases from V and 5 bases from J, with 15 bases between. CDR3 length: 14 residues. Germline V gene data show CDR1 as SQVTM and CDR2 as ANQGSEA. In DNA, the CDR3 is TGCAGCGTTGTTCTTTACGGGAGAGACAATGAGCAGTTCTTC. Translating gives CSVVLYGRDNEQFF.

Only one count was recorded for this clone. CDR3 residues: CSVGSGGQETQYF. The CDR3 region has the DNA TGCAGCGTTGGCTCAGGAGGACAAGAGACCCAGTACTTC. V and J are TRBV29-1 and TRBJ2-5; maybe TRBD2 (5 bases). This CDR3 has 13 amino acids. Trimming took 4 bases from V and 2 from J, leaving 11 bases between them. The germline V gene encodes CDR1 SQVTM and CDR2 ANQGSEA.

The chain joins TRBV29-1 to TRBJ2-3; 10 bases line up with TRBD1. Germline CDR1 reads SQVTM; CDR2 reads ANQGSEA. This CDR3 has 14 amino acids. V shed 3 bases and J 3 bases; nucleotides not matched to a gene: 3. CDR3 region: CSVDRDRGTDTQYF. The CDR3 bases are TGCAGCGTTGACAGGGACAGGGGAACAGATACGCAGTATTTT.

This clone was seen more than once but under ten times. The CDR3 here is CASSQERGSSYNSPLHF. The CDR3 DNA follows: TGCGCCAGCAGCCAAGAAAGGGGTAGCTCCTATAATTCACCCCTCCACTTT. This chain links TRBV4-1 with TRBJ1-6, with D tentatively TRBD1 (5 bases). Trimming shortened V by 0 bases and J by 0 bases, and 9 bases separated the two germline ends. The germline V gene has CDR1 MGHRA and CDR2 YSYEKL. This CDR3 is 17 amino acids long.